Described below is a single T cell receptor beta chain sequence and its context. The antigen remains unidentified. TCRdb used MiXCR to reprocess the 5' RACE reads, holding one entry per CDR3 protein. The table records just under 550,000 distinct CDR3 sequences, about 13% of them present only once. These data come from a study of CD8 T cells in ankylosing spondylitis. Study outcomes and limitations: Several highly homologous variants made up a TCR beta motif, and this motif appeared characteristic of ankylosing spondylitis blood.

Germline trimming cut 0 bases from V and 6 bases from J; bases unmatched to any gene: 19. The CDR3 loop spans 19 amino acids. CDR1 is SGHRS and CDR2 is YFSETQ in the germline V gene. Sequenced input: blood, either unsorted or a sorted T cell fraction (not recorded which). This chain uses TRBV5-1 with TRBJ2-7, with TRBD2 identical over 9 bases. This receptor was identified in a male donor with ankylosing spondylitis. The CDR3, as DNA: TGCGCCAGCAGCTTGGAAGGTAGCGGGAGCAGTTCGCTACGTCGCGAGCAGTACGTC. Protein sequence: CASSLEGSGSSSLRREQYV.